This TCR beta chain appears in the sequencing data of a study of control samples from healthy donors and cancer patients. Sequencing was performed with immunoSEQ multiplex PCR; in TCRdb, only in-frame clones are kept and a portion is missing. Of under 150,000 clones listed, approximately 92% are singletons. The ends were cut back, 6 bases at V and 2 bases at J, with 17 bases in the middle. The germline CDR1 and CDR2 sequences are LNHDA and SQIVND (reference sequence). The CDR3 is 15 amino acids. The sequence was obtained from a man between 25 and 39 years old in good health. This rearrangement joins TRBV19 to TRBJ2-7, with D possibly being TRBD1 (6 bases). Sequences were obtained from blood. Written as DNA, the CDR3 is TGTGCCAGTAGCCGAGGACAGCCGATAACCTACGAGCAGTACTTC. Protein sequence: CASSRGQPITYEQYF.